This is a list of T cell receptor beta chains from one sample in a study of T cells in Graves' hyperthyroidism and ophthalmopathy. Via MiXCR, TCRdb re-called the multiplex PCR reads, giving one row per CDR3 protein. The repertoire holds a few hundred thousand distinct CDR3 sequences, 13% to 15% seen once, with 13% in the top ten. Input material: blood. Receptors originate from a woman aged 40 to 50 with Graves' hyperthyroidism that later progressed to Graves' ophthalmopathy. Both conserved end residues are part of each CDR3. D genes are given only for firm matches. A row's size may be missing; if present it is once, few, many or a size class.

D: -
V: TRBV5-5
size: few
J: TRBJ2-2
DNA: TGTGCCAGCAGCTTGGATAGGGCGGCCGGGGAGCTGTTTTTT
CDR3: CASSLDRAAGELFF

D: TRBD1
V: TRBV28
size: many
J: TRBJ1-1
DNA: TGTGCCAGCAGGCCGACAGGGCCCATGAACACTGAAGCTTTCTTT
CDR3: CASRPTGPMNTEAFF

D: -
V: TRBV28
size: many
J: TRBJ2-5
DNA: TGTGCCAGCAGTGACTTGGGGCCCTCTCAAGAGACCCAGTACTTC
CDR3: CASSDLGPSQETQYF

D: TRBD1
V: TRBV11-2
size: many
J: TRBJ2-7
DNA: TGTGCCAGCATCCTACGTCCGGGACAGGGCTTTTACGAGCAGTACTTC
CDR3: CASILRPGQGFYEQYF

D: TRBD2
V: TRBV5-4
size: many
J: TRBJ2-5
DNA: TGTGCCAGCAGCAGGGAGGGACTAGCGGGAGAGACCCAGTACTTC
CDR3: CASSREGLAGETQYF

D: -
V: TRBV11-2
size: -
J: TRBJ2-2
DNA: TGTGCCAGCAGCTCAGGGGTCACCACCGGGGAGCTGTTTTTT
CDR3: CASSSGVTTGELFF

D: TRBD1
V: TRBV25-1
size: once
J: TRBJ1-1
DNA: TGTGCCAGCAGTGAGCCAGGGGGCAGAGCTTTCTTT
CDR3: CASSEPGGRAFF

D: TRBD1
V: TRBV9
size: few
J: TRBJ2-3
DNA: TGTGCCAGCAGCGCCGGGACAGGGGGCGGACCAGATACGCAGTATTTT
CDR3: CASSAGTGGGPDTQYF

D: TRBD1
V: TRBV12-3/TRBV12-4
size: -
J: TRBJ1-2
DNA: TGTGCCAGCAGGGGGACAGTGGCTAACTATGGCTACACCTTC
CDR3: CASRGTVANYGYTF

D: -
V: TRBV6-1
size: -
J: TRBJ2-7
DNA: TGTGCCAGCGGTACAGGGTTCGGGTCCTACGAGCAGTACTTC
CDR3: CASGTGFGSYEQYF

D: -
V: TRBV6-5
size: many
J: TRBJ1-1
DNA: TGTGCCAGCAGTTACCTTTCAGGGTTGAACACTGAAGCTTTCTTT
CDR3: CASSYLSGLNTEAFF

D: TRBD2
V: TRBV28
size: many
J: TRBJ2-1
DNA: TGTGCCAGCACCCCTAGCGGAACCTACAATGAGCAGTTCTTC
CDR3: CASTPSGTYNEQFF

D: -
V: TRBV4-1
size: many
J: TRBJ2-3
DNA: TGCGCCAGCAGCCGAAACAGGGTCAGGGGTTCAGATACGCAGTATTTT
CDR3: CASSRNRVRGSDTQYF

D: -
V: TRBV7-2
size: -
J: TRBJ2-1
DNA: TGTGCCAGCAGCTTATATGGACCGCCCTCCTACAATGAGCAGTTCTTC
CDR3: CASSLYGPPSYNEQFF

D: TRBD2
V: TRBV7-2
size: -
J: TRBJ2-2
DNA: TGTGCCAGCAGCCACGACCCCGGGACTAGCGGGAGGGCAGTCGGGGAGCTGTTTTTT
CDR3: CASSHDPGTSGRAVGELFF

D: TRBD2
V: TRBV19
size: many
J: TRBJ2-5
DNA: TGTGCCAGTAGTATGGGAGGGCGGCCAGGGGAGACCCAGTACTTC
CDR3: CASSMGGRPGETQYF

D: TRBD2
V: TRBV4-1
size: -
J: TRBJ2-3
DNA: TGCGCCAGCAGCCAAGACGGCCTAGCGGGTGGATGGCCTTTGACGGGTACGCAGTATTTT
CDR3: CASSQDGLAGGWPLTGTQYF

D: -
V: TRBV27
size: -
J: TRBJ1-6
DNA: TGTGCCAGCAGCCTTCGTGGGGCGGAGAGCTCCTATAATTCACCCCTCCACTTT
CDR3: CASSLRGAESSYNSPLHF

D: TRBD2
V: TRBV20-1
size: many
J: TRBJ2-5
DNA: TGCAGTGCTAGCGATACGGGACTAGCGGGAGGCGAGACCCAGTACTTC
CDR3: CSASDTGLAGGETQYF

D: TRBD2
V: TRBV28
size: -
J: TRBJ2-3
DNA: TGTGCCAGCAGCTATTGGCCTAGCGGGATCATAGGCACAGATACGCAGTATTTT
CDR3: CASSYWPSGIIGTDTQYF

D: -
V: TRBV29-1
size: few
J: TRBJ2-1
DNA: TGCAGCGTTGTTGGGGCGGGGACCTACAATGAGCAGTTCTTC
CDR3: CSVVGAGTYNEQFF

D: -
V: TRBV27
size: -
J: TRBJ2-7
DNA: TGTGCCAGCAGCTCCCTTGGAGGGCCCTCGTCCTACGAGCAGTACTTC
CDR3: CASSSLGGPSSYEQYF

D: -
V: TRBV29-1
size: many
J: TRBJ2-1
DNA: TGCAGCGTTGAAGGGTGGGGGTTCTACAATGAGCAGTTCTTC
CDR3: CSVEGWGFYNEQFF

D: -
V: TRBV5-1
size: many
J: TRBJ2-7
DNA: TGCGCCAGCAGCTTGGATTGGGACGAGCAGTACTTC
CDR3: CASSLDWDEQYF

D: -
V: TRBV28
size: -
J: TRBJ2-5
DNA: TGTGCCAGCAGTTCCATCCTAGACAGTCACCCCGGCTACTTC
CDR3: CASSSILDSHPGYF

D: TRBD1
V: TRBV5-5
size: many
J: TRBJ1-1
DNA: TGTGCCAGCAGCCATCAGACAGGGGTGAACACTGAAGCTTTCTTT
CDR3: CASSHQTGVNTEAFF

D: TRBD2
V: TRBV7-9
size: many
J: TRBJ2-7
DNA: TGTGCCAGCAGCTTAGGGGTAGGGACTAGCGGGAGTGCCAACGAGCAGTACTTC
CDR3: CASSLGVGTSGSANEQYF

D: -
V: TRBV28
size: many
J: TRBJ2-3
DNA: TGTGCCAGCAGTCCCGCGTGGGAGGACTACACAGATACGCAGTATTTT
CDR3: CASSPAWEDYTDTQYF

D: -
V: TRBV12-5
size: -
J: TRBJ2-7
DNA: TGTGCTAGTGGTTTGGGCCTTGGCGAGCAGTACTTC
CDR3: CASGLGLGEQYF

D: -
V: TRBV4-1
size: few
J: TRBJ2-1
DNA: TGCGCCAGCAGCCATATCGGGGGCGAGCAGTTCTTC
CDR3: CASSHIGGEQFF

D: -
V: TRBV4-2
size: many
J: TRBJ1-4
DNA: TGTGCCAGCAGCCAAGAGGGGGGGGGGCTTTGGAAACTGTTTTTT
CDR3: CASSQEGGGLWKLFF

D: TRBD2
V: TRBV10-3
size: once
J: TRBJ2-1
DNA: TGTGCCATCAGTGTTCGAGCGGGAGAGGCTGAGCAGTTCTTC
CDR3: CAISVRAGEAEQFF

D: -
V: TRBV7-7
size: -
J: TRBJ2-2
DNA: TGTGCTAGCAGCTTAGAAGCGAACACCGGGGAGCTGTTTTTT
CDR3: CASSLEANTGELFF

D: -
V: TRBV11-2
size: -
J: TRBJ1-3
DNA: TGTGCCAGCAGCTTAGATCTCTGGGGGAGCTCTGGAAACACCATATATTTT
CDR3: CASSLDLWGSSGNTIYF

D: TRBD1
V: TRBV11-2
size: -
J: TRBJ2-7
DNA: TGTGCCAGCAGCGACCACAGGGGGGCGCCGCACGAGCAGTACTTC
CDR3: CASSDHRGAPHEQYF

D: -
V: TRBV5-1
size: many
J: TRBJ2-2
DNA: TGCGCCAGCAGCCCCACCACCCTGGGCACCGGGGAGCTGTTTTTT
CDR3: CASSPTTLGTGELFF

D: -
V: TRBV19
size: few
J: TRBJ1-1
DNA: TGTGCCAGTGGTCAATATTACCCTGAAGCTTTCTTT
CDR3: CASGQYYPEAFF

D: -
V: TRBV12-3/TRBV12-4
size: -
J: TRBJ2-7
DNA: TGTGCCAGCCGTGGGGGAAATAGCTCCTACGAGCAGTACTTC
CDR3: CASRGGNSSYEQYF

D: TRBD1
V: TRBV6-1
size: -
J: TRBJ1-5
DNA: TGTGCCAGCAGCCCCGGGACAGGGCTTCTTAATCAGCCCCAGCATTTT
CDR3: CASSPGTGLLNQPQHF

D: TRBD1
V: TRBV6-1
size: many
J: TRBJ2-7
DNA: TGTGCCAGCACGGACAGGGCGTCCGAGCAGTACTTC
CDR3: CASTDRASEQYF

D: -
V: TRBV10-3
size: many
J: TRBJ2-7
DNA: TGTGCCATCAGTGATCAGGGCTACGAGCAGTACTTC
CDR3: CAISDQGYEQYF

D: -
V: TRBV7-3
size: few
J: TRBJ2-3
DNA: TGTGCCAGCAGCTTAAACCCCGATGGAGATACGCAGTATTTT
CDR3: CASSLNPDGDTQYF

D: -
V: TRBV28
size: many
J: TRBJ2-3
DNA: TGTGCCAGCAGTTTCGGGCAGGTCACAGATACGCAGTATTTT
CDR3: CASSFGQVTDTQYF

D: -
V: TRBV20-1
size: -
J: TRBJ1-5
DNA: TGCAGTGCCCCGGAGGGGATTTATAGCAATCAGCCCCAGCATTTT
CDR3: CSAPEGIYSNQPQHF

D: -
V: TRBV6-1
size: many
J: TRBJ2-1
DNA: TGTGCCAGCAGTGAAGCGCTGGGGCTAGTCTACAATGAGCAGTTCTTC
CDR3: CASSEALGLVYNEQFF

D: -
V: TRBV5-1
size: -
J: TRBJ2-6
DNA: TGCGCCAGCAAAACAGGGTCTGGGGCCAACGTCCTGACTTTC
CDR3: CASKTGSGANVLTF

D: -
V: TRBV28
size: many
J: TRBJ2-1
DNA: TGTGCCAGCAGTTTGGTGACTCCTGACGATGAGCAGTTCTTC
CDR3: CASSLVTPDDEQFF